One and the same sample provided the 12 T cell receptor beta chains below, sequenced in a study of shared clonotypes between healthy human individuals. The assay was immunoSEQ multiplex PCR, and TCRdb's table has in-frame clones only and misses some. Here the sample spans roughly 2,500,000 clones, more than 85% being singletons. The sample was naive CD4+ T cells from PBMCs. The subset here: CD45RA+ positively selected. The receptors were sampled from a young man in good health. Some clones in this sample may be carry-over from other donors' samples.

The chain couples TRBV7-3 to TRBJ2-2; D might be TRBD1 (5 bases). Trimming took 1 base from V and 5 from J, leaving 17 bases between them. CDR1 and CDR2 from the germline V gene are SGHTA and FQGTGA. CDR3 size: 17 residues. CDR3 sequence reads: CASSLRVGREITGELFF. The CDR3 DNA follows: TGTGCCAGCAGCTTAAGGGTGGGGCGCGAGATTACCGGGGAGCTGTTTTTT.

V gene TRBV19 combines with J gene TRBJ2-2; TRBD1 aligns across 9 bases. CDR1 and CDR2 from the germline V gene are LNHDA and SQIVND (reference sequence). The CDR3 is 15 amino acids. Unmatched junction bases numbered 7, after V lost 4 bases and J lost 7 bases. The CDR3 loop is CASSTTGGEVGELFF. The CDR3 bases are TGTGCCAGTAGTACAACAGGGGGCGAGGTCGGGGAGCTGTTTTTT.

The gene calls are TRBV5-4 and TRBJ2-7; D possibly corresponds to TRBD1 (5 bases). Germline assignment: CDR1 SGHNT and CDR2 YYREEE (reference sequence). The CDR3 has 14 amino acids. Trimming removed 0 bases at V and 6 bases at J, with 13 bases between. For the CDR3, the DNA is TGTGCCAGCAGCTTGGACAGGAGATTCGGCGAGCAGTACTTC. It specifies CASSLDRRFGEQYF.

This chain uses TRBV18 with TRBJ2-7; D may correspond to TRBD1 or TRBD2 (6 bases each). Germline CDR1 reads KGHSH; CDR2 reads LQKENI. Trimming cost V 3 bases and J 3 bases, with 18 bases left between them. This CDR3 has 16 residues. The CDR3 region is CASSPYGAGTHYEQYF. The CDR3 DNA reads TGTGCCAGCTCACCGTACGGGGCGGGGACACACTACGAGCAGTACTTC.

This chain joins TRBV28 and TRBJ2-2; D is perhaps TRBD1 or TRBD2 (6 bases each). V lost 8 bases and J lost 6, with 19 bases in between. Germline loops: CDR1 MDHEN, CDR2 SYDVKM. The CDR3 runs to 15 residues. CDR3 residues: CASRGWGAQAGELFF. The CDR3 coding sequence is TGTGCCAGCCGGGGGTGGGGGGCGCAAGCCGGGGAGCTGTTTTTT.

The chain combines TRBV19 with TRBJ2-7, with D possibly matching TRBD2 (5 bases). Between the trimmed V and J ends, which lost 7 bases and 1 base, there was a span of 17 bases. Germline lookup yields CDR1 LNHDA and CDR2 SQIVND (reference sequence). This CDR3 contains 15 residues. DNA for the CDR3: TGTGCCAGTAAAGAACGGGAAGCCATTTCCTACGAGCAGTACTTC. This translates into CASKEREAISYEQYF.

Only a few counts were recorded for this clone. The V and J genes are TRBV2 and TRBJ1-1, with a tentative D call TRBD1 (5 bases). This CDR3 region has 15 residues. Per germline, CDR1 SNHLY and CDR2 FYNNEI. Trimming left V 4 bases short and J 3 bases short, with 15 bases between. Here the CDR3 DNA reads TGTGCCAGCAGTGGGCCCTTTGGGGGAGACACTGAAGCTTTCTTT. This gives the protein CASSGPFGGDTEAFF.

J is TRBJ1-1 and V is TRBV18, with D perhaps TRBD1 (6 bases). Trimming cost V 6 bases and J 4 bases, with 15 bases left between them. Germline-derived CDR1 and CDR2 are KGHSH and LQKENI. The CDR3 has 14 amino acids. The DNA of the CDR3 is TGTGCCAGCTCCGGAAGAAGGGGGGCCACTGAAGCTTTCTTT. Its translation: CASSGRRGATEAFF.

The rearrangement links TRBV30 to TRBJ2-1; tentative D call: TRBD1 (6 bases). Looked up from germline, CDR1 is GTSNPN and CDR2 is SVGIG (reference sequence). V was clipped by 7 bases and J by 0 bases, with 19 bases between them. The CDR3 covers 16 residues. The DNA for the CDR3 is TGTGCCTTACACCGTCACCAGGGGTTCTCCTACAATGAGCAGTTCTTC. Amino acids: CALHRHQGFSYNEQFF.

The chain employs TRBV7-9 and TRBJ2-2; D not certain. The V gene lost 5 bases and the J gene lost 6 bases, with 10 bases spanning the gap. The CDR3 has 13 amino acids. Germline V gene lookup returns CDR1 SEHNR and CDR2 FQNEAQ (reference sequence). Written as DNA, the CDR3 is TGTGCCAGCAGCACCCAATTGTCCGGGGAGCTGTTTTTT. This translates into CASSTQLSGELFF.

The V gene is TRBV28, the J gene TRBJ2-7; no reliable D call. V dropped 7 bases and J dropped 2 bases, with 9 bases sitting between them. Germline loops: CDR1 MDHEN, CDR2 SYDVKM. The CDR3 is 12 residues long. The CDR3 here is CASTTSTYEQYF. In DNA form, the CDR3 reads TGTGCCAGCACTACATCGACCTACGAGCAGTACTTC.

The V and J genes are TRBV28 and TRBJ1-2, with TRBD1 identical over 10 bases. Unmatched junction bases numbered 6, after V lost 4 bases and J lost 4 bases. Germline lookup yields CDR1 MDHEN and CDR2 SYDVKM. The CDR3 totals 15 residues. CDR3 region: CASSSGTGEPYGYTF. The DNA of the CDR3 is TGTGCCAGCAGTTCCGGGACAGGGGAACCCTATGGCTACACCTTC.